These T cell receptor beta chains were read from a single sample in a study of T cell responses to AZD1222 COVID-19 vaccine. Only in-frame clones appear in the TCRdb table, and some are missing; sequencing was by immunoSEQ multiplex PCR. The sample gives about 160,000 clones, roughly 90% of which show up once; about 4.2% is in the top ten. The material was peripheral blood, obtained on day 0 of AZD1222 vaccination. These receptors all stem from an adult in good health. Both conserved end residues are part of each CDR3. The order of the fields is D gene, clone size, J gene, V gene, CDR3 DNA, CDR3 protein. A D gene is named only where the DNA matches it firmly. Clone size is given for some rows only: seen once, a few or many times, or a class if the clone is expanded.

.,.,TRBJ1-6,TRBV19,TGTGCCAGTAGGAGGACATCTAATAATTCACCCCTCCACTTT,CASRRTSNNSPLHF
.,once,TRBJ1-1,TRBV28,TGTGCCAGCAGAGTCGGCTCGGGAGGCGTCACTGAAGCTTTCTTT,CASRVGSGGVTEAFF
.,.,TRBJ2-5,TRBV18,TGTGCCAGCTCACCAACGGGGGAGACCCAGTACTTC,CASSPTGETQYF
.,once,TRBJ1-1,TRBV6-5,TGTGCCAGCAAACTCGGACAGCTGAACACTGAAGCTTTCTTT,CASKLGQLNTEAFF
.,.,TRBJ1-2,TRBV18,TGTGCCAGCTCACCATCGACAGAGAACTATGGCTACACCTTC,CASSPSTENYGYTF
.,.,TRBJ1-3,TRBV6-5,TGTGCCAGCAGCGTCCCCGGGGGGGCTGGAAACACCATATATTTT,CASSVPGGAGNTIYF
.,.,TRBJ1-5,TRBV7-2,TGTGCCAGCAGCGTCACACCTTACAATCAGCCCCAGCATTTT,CASSVTPYNQPQHF
.,.,TRBJ1-2,TRBV7-5,TGTGCCAGAAGCACCACGGGGCAGCGCCCCTATGGCTACACCTTC,CARSTTGQRPYGYTF
TRBD1,.,TRBJ1-6,TRBV27,TGTGCCAGCAGTTGGGACAGGGGTAATTCACCCCTCCACTTT,CASSWDRGNSPLHF
.,.,TRBJ1-6,TRBV6-1,TGTGCCAGCAGTGAACCTATGAGAGGGGACAATTCACCCCTCCACTTT,CASSEPMRGDNSPLHF
.,.,TRBJ1-2,TRBV19,TGTGCCAGTACCCTAGCGGGGGCGAACTATGGCTACACCTTC,CASTLAGANYGYTF
.,.,TRBJ2-1,TRBV5-1,TGCGCCAGCAGCTTGATAATATCGGATGAGCAGTTCTTC,CASSLIISDEQFF
.,.,TRBJ1-1,TRBV14,TGTGCCAGCAGCCAACAGATGAACACTGAAGCTTTCTTT,CASSQQMNTEAFF
.,.,TRBJ1-4,TRBV21-1,TGTGCCAGCAGCCCCCACCCGGGCCGGGGCCTTAATGAAAAACTGTTTTTT,CASSPHPGRGLNEKLFF
TRBD2,.,TRBJ2-2,TRBV5-4,TGTGCCAGCAAGGCTAGCGGGAGTGTAAACACCGGGGAGCTGTTTTTT,CASKASGSVNTGELFF
TRBD1,.,TRBJ2-7,TRBV30,TGTGCCGGAAACAGGGGAATGGCCTACGAGCAGTACTTC,CAGNRGMAYEQYF
TRBD2,.,TRBJ2-5,TRBV6-4,TGTGCCAGCAACCTGCGCGGGAGGGAACAAGAGACCCAGTACTTC,CASNLRGREQETQYF
TRBD2,.,TRBJ2-5,TRBV7-3,TGTGCCAGCAGCCCGCTAGCGGGCTTAGAGACCCAGTACTTC,CASSPLAGLETQYF
.,once,TRBJ1-5,TRBV6-6,TGTGCCAGCAGTTATTCCCCGGCCGGCAATCAGCCCCAGCATTTT,CASSYSPAGNQPQHF
.,once,TRBJ2-7,TRBV11-2,TGTGCCAGCAGCTTAGAAGTTAACCTCGAGCAGTACTTC,CASSLEVNLEQYF
TRBD1,.,TRBJ2-7,TRBV10-3,TGTGCCATCAGTGGTCCCCAGGGGGCTACGACCTACGAGCAGTACTTC,CAISGPQGATTYEQYF
TRBD2,.,TRBJ2-5,TRBV6-5,TGTGCCAGCAGTTACTCGAGCGGGAGGTGGGAGACCCAGTACTTC,CASSYSSGRWETQYF
.,.,TRBJ2-3,TRBV29-1,TGCAGCGTCCCTCGTCTCGACTTATACACAGATACGCAGTATTTT,CSVPRLDLYTDTQYF
TRBD1,.,TRBJ1-5,TRBV28,TGTGCCACCGACCCCCAGGGGGCGGTAGGACAGCCCCAGCATTTT,CATDPQGAVGQPQHF
.,.,TRBJ2-5,TRBV7-9,TGTGCCAGCAGTCTGGGTAAAGGCGTGGAGACCCAGTACTTC,CASSLGKGVETQYF
.,.,TRBJ1-1,TRBV19,TGTGCCAGTAGTATGGGCAACCGAGGGGACACTGAAGCTTTCTTT,CASSMGNRGDTEAFF
.,.,TRBJ1-3,TRBV12-3/TRBV12-4,TGTGCCAGCAGTTTAGGGACTTCAAACACCATATATTTT,CASSLGTSNTIYF
.,.,TRBJ1-1,TRBV19,TGTGCCAGTAGTATAATCGGGCAATCTGAAGCTTTCTTT,CASSIIGQSEAFF
.,.,TRBJ1-5,TRBV18,TGTGCCAGCTCACCCTCCGGGTTGGAGGGGTATGATAGCAATCAGCCCCAGCATTTT,CASSPSGLEGYDSNQPQHF
.,.,TRBJ1-1,TRBV5-1,TGCGCCAGCAGCTTGGTGGGGTGGACTGAAGCTTTCTTT,CASSLVGWTEAFF
TRBD2,.,TRBJ2-1,TRBV5-1,TGCGCCAGCAGCTCGGGACTAGCGGGGGGGCCTAGGGATGAGCAGTTCTTC,CASSSGLAGGPRDEQFF
.,.,TRBJ2-1,TRBV21-1,TGTGCCAGGGGGGTCAATGAGCAGTTCTTC,CARGVNEQFF
TRBD2,.,TRBJ2-1,TRBV4-1,TGCGCCAGCAGCCAAGGGGGACTAGCGGGAGTCCCCTACAATGAGCAGTTCTTC,CASSQGGLAGVPYNEQFF
.,few,TRBJ1-1,TRBV3-1/TRBV3-2,TGTGCCAGCAGCTACAGGAACACTGAAGCTTTCTTT,CASSYRNTEAFF
.,.,TRBJ2-5,TRBV6-2/TRBV6-3,TGTGCCAGCAGTTACATTGGGGTTGGGACCCAGTACTTC,CASSYIGVGTQYF
TRBD1,.,TRBJ1-4,TRBV2,TGTGCCAGCAGGGCCGGGACAGGGCGAGCGATTGAAAAACTGTTTTTT,CASRAGTGRAIEKLFF
TRBD1,once,TRBJ1-4,TRBV28,TGTGCCAGCAGTTCCTCCGGGACAGGCTTCGGGCGGGAAAAACTGTTTTTT,CASSSSGTGFGREKLFF
.,.,TRBJ1-6,TRBV3-1/TRBV3-2,TGTGCCAGCAGCCAATCGGGGCAGGGGAATTCACCCCTCCACTTT,CASSQSGQGNSPLHF
.,once,TRBJ2-2,TRBV16,TGTGCCAGCAGCCAATCGAGTCAGGGCGGGAACACCGGGGAGCTGTTTTTT,CASSQSSQGGNTGELFF
.,.,TRBJ1-2,TRBV9,TGTGCCAGCAGCGTAGGTCGGCCGTCCATTAACTATGGCTACACCTTC,CASSVGRPSINYGYTF
TRBD1,.,TRBJ1-2,TRBV5-4,TGTGCCAGCAGCCCGAACCGGGACAGGGTGTCTGGCTACACCTTC,CASSPNRDRVSGYTF
.,.,TRBJ1-5,TRBV6-1,TGTGCCAGCAGTGAAAGGTCGGAGTATAGCAATCAGCCCCAGCATTTT,CASSERSEYSNQPQHF
.,once,TRBJ1-2,TRBV25-1,TGTGCCAGCAGTGAATCCGGAGGGGCAGTCTATGGCTACACCTTC,CASSESGGAVYGYTF
TRBD2,.,TRBJ2-5,TRBV28,TGTGCCAGCAGCCTAGCGGGGATGCAAGAGACCCAGTACTTC,CASSLAGMQETQYF
TRBD2,.,TRBJ2-2,TRBV5-5,TGTGCCAGCAGCGGATCTAGCGGGAGGGCCCTCACCGGGGAGCTGTTTTTT,CASSGSSGRALTGELFF
.,.,TRBJ1-5,TRBV19,TGTGCCACCCAACAACACCCAAGAACCAGGGTGCCCCAGCATTTT,CATQQHPRTRVPQHF